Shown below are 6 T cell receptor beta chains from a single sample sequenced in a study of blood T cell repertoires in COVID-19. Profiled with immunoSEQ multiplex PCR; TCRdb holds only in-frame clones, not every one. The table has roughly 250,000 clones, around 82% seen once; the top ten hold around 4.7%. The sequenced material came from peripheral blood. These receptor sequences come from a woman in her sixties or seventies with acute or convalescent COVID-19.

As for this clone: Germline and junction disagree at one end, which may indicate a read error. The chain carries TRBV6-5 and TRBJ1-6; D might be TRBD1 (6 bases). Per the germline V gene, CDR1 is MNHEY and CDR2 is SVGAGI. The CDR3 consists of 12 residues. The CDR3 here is CASRTTGSSLLF. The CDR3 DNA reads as TGTGCCAGCAGGACTACAGGGTCCTCTTTGCTTTTT.

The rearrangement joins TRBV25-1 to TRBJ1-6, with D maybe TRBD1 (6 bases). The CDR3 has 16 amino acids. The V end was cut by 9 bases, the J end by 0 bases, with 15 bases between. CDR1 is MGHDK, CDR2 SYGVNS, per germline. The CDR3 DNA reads TGTGCCAGTCGAGGACAGAGGAGCTCCTATAATTCACCCCTCCACTTT. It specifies CASRGQRSSYNSPLHF.

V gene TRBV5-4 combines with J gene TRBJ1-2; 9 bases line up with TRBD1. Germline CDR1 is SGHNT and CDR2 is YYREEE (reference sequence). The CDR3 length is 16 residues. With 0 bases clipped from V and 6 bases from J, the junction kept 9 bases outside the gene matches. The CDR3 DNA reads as TGTGCCAGCAGCTTGGGATCCGGGACAGGGCAGAATGGCTACACCTTC. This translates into CASSLGSGTGQNGYTF.

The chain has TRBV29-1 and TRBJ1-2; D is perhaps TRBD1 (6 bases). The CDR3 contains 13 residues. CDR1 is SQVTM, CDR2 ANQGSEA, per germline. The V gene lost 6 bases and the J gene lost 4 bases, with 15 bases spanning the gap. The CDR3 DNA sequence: TGCAGCGTCTACAGGGAATCAGGCTATGGCTACACCTTC. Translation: CSVYRESGYGYTF.

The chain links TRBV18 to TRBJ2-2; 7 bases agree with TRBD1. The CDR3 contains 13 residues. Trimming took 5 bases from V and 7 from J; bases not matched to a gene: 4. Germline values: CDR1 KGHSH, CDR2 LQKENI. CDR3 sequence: CASSSQGNGELFF. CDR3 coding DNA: TGTGCCAGCTCATCACAGGGGAACGGGGAGCTGTTTTTT.

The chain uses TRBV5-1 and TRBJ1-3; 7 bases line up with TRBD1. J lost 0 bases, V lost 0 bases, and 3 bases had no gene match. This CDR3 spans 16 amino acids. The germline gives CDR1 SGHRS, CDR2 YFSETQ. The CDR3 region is CASSLAGQSSGNTIYF. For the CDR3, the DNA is TGCGCCAGCAGCTTGGCGGGACAGAGCTCTGGAAACACCATATATTTT.